This entry lists 32 T cell receptor beta chains sequenced from one sample in a study of cytomegalovirus exposure and HLA in healthy donors. The PCR used 60 Vbeta and 13 Jbeta primers. Clones were sequenced by immunoSEQ multiplex PCR, and TCRdb holds only the in-frame ones, with some missing. The sample yields under 250,000 clones, approximately 82% seen once. The specimen was PBMCs. The receptor source for this set is a male donor in good health and CMV-seronegative.

The rearrangement links TRBV5-6 to TRBJ2-3; the match to TRBD2 covers 11 bases. There are 15 residues in the CDR3. V shed 3 bases, J shed 2 bases, and the junction held 2 bases outside the gene matches. Per germline, CDR1 SGHDT and CDR2 YYEEEE. CDR3 DNA sequence: TGTGCCAGCAGCTGGGGACTAGCGGCCACAGATACGCAGTATTTT. This translates into CASSWGLAATDTQYF.

This clone was observed a single time. The V and J genes are TRBV2 and TRBJ1-5, with D maybe TRBD1 (6 bases). Trimming removed 7 bases at V and 3 bases at J, with 16 bases between. This CDR3 is 15 amino acids long. Per germline, CDR1 SNHLY and CDR2 FYNNEI. Here the CDR3 reads CASKRLRDNNQPQHF. CDR3 in DNA: TGTGCCAGCAAACGCCTCCGGGACAACAATCAGCCCCAGCATTTT.

This clone has just a few counts. The chain has TRBV6-5 and TRBJ1-1; 7 nucleotides align to TRBD1. V gave up 8 bases and J gave up 3 bases; unmatched junction bases: 12. Germline V CDR1 and CDR2: MNHEY, SVGAGI. This CDR3 comprises 15 residues. For the CDR3, the DNA is TGTGCCAGCCGCCTAGGCAGGGGGTGGTACACTGAAGCTTTCTTT. Protein sequence: CASRLGRGWYTEAFF.

The chain couples TRBV11-1 to TRBJ2-7, with D perhaps matching TRBD1 (6 bases). The germline V gene encodes CDR1 SGHAT and CDR2 FQDESV (reference sequence). The CDR3 contains 14 residues. V was shortened by 5 bases and J by 3 bases, with 14 bases between the two germline ends. CDR3 loop: CASSDRDTSYEQYF. DNA for the CDR3: TGTGCCAGCAGCGACCGGGACACGAGCTACGAGCAGTACTTC.

V gene TRBV15 combines with J gene TRBJ2-1, with TRBD2 identical over 7 bases. Germline trimming cut 1 base from V and 7 bases from J; bases unmatched to any gene: 4. There are 14 residues in the CDR3. CDR1 and CDR2 (germline): LNHNV, YYDKDF (reference sequence). The CDR3 protein is CATSRGASGNEQFF. Written as DNA, the CDR3 is TGTGCCACCAGCAGAGGGGCTAGCGGAAATGAGCAGTTCTTC.

The chain uses TRBV10-2 and TRBJ1-6, with a weak D call TRBD1 (5 bases). The CDR3 is made up of 15 amino acids. The ends were cut back, 2 bases at V and 9 bases at J, with 14 bases in the middle. CDR1 WSHSY and CDR2 SAAADI come from the germline V gene. DNA of the CDR3: TGCGCCAGCAGTGAGGGAGGGGCGTCTCCTTCACCCCTCCACTTT. Translated: CASSEGGASPSPLHF.

With respect to this clone: The junction shows a germline mismatch at one end, possibly a read error. This rearrangement joins TRBV19 to TRBJ1-1; D possibly corresponds to TRBD1 (6 bases). Germline assignment: CDR1 LNHDA and CDR2 SQIVND (reference sequence). The CDR3 runs to 11 residues. Here the CDR3 DNA reads TGTGCCAGTAGTATAGGCGGGGGCGAGTGGTTT. Amino acids: CASSIGGGEWF.

V gene TRBV19 combines with J gene TRBJ1-4; D is uncertain. CDR3 size: 15 residues. Germline CDR1 and CDR2: LNHDA and SQIVND (reference sequence). Trimming stripped 4 bases from V and 1 base from J, with 10 bases between. In DNA form, the CDR3 reads TGTGCCAGTAGTACAGGCGGGGTAACTAATGAAAAACTGTTTTTT. This sequence encodes CASSTGGVTNEKLFF.

A few counts support this clone. The rearrangement links TRBV18 to TRBJ2-4; D may be TRBD1 (6 bases). The germline V and J ends were trimmed by 5 bases and 5 bases, with 16 bases remaining between them. Germline CDR1 KGHSH, CDR2 LQKENI. The CDR3 has 15 residues. The CDR3 here is CASSLQTGKQNIQYF. The CDR3 coding sequence is TGTGCCAGCTCATTACAGACAGGAAAACAAAACATTCAGTACTTC.

The chain joins TRBV6-1 to TRBJ2-1; 9 positions agree with TRBD2. The ends lost 6 bases at V and 4 bases at J; junction bases unmatched: 7. From germline, CDR1 is MNHNS and CDR2 SASEGT. The length of the CDR3 is 15 residues. The CDR3 here is CASRTTSGHYNEQFF. In nucleotides, the CDR3 is TGTGCCAGCAGGACGACTAGCGGACATTACAATGAGCAGTTCTTC.

This rearrangement joins TRBV5-1 to TRBJ2-1, with TRBD2 matching 8 bases. CDR3 length: 15 residues. Germline CDR1 SGHRS, CDR2 YFSETQ. The trim removed 0 bases at V and 3 bases at J, leaving 2 bases unmatched. This CDR3 is CASSLVSGNYNEQFF. For the CDR3, the DNA is TGCGCCAGCAGCTTGGTTAGCGGGAACTACAATGAGCAGTTCTTC. Looking up the rest from reference TRBV5-1 and TRBJ2-1 gives the full variable domain: KAGVTQTPRYLIKTRGQQVTLSCSPISGHRSVSWYQQTPGQGLQFLFEYFSETQRNKGNFPGRFSGRQFSNSRSEMNVSTLELGDSALYLCASSLVSGNYNEQFFGPGTRLTVL.

The genes are TRBV9 and TRBJ1-1, with TRBD1 matching 9 bases. The CDR3 totals 18 residues. The V gene's germline CDR1 is SGDLS and CDR2 YYNGEE. V trimming: 3 bases; J trimming: 6 bases; junction bases outside the gene matches: 18. The chain's CDR3 is CASSAAPGTGMVRAEAFF. In DNA, the CDR3 is TGTGCCAGCAGCGCCGCCCCGGGGACAGGGATGGTACGGGCTGAAGCTTTCTTT.

This chain uses TRBV6-1 with TRBJ2-5; D is possibly TRBD2 (5 bases). The J call is uncertain, as TRBJ2-7 better fits the DNA end. CDR1 MNHNS and CDR2 SASEGT come from the germline V gene. The CDR3 consists of 15 residues. The CDR3 coding sequence is TGTGCCAGCAGGCCCGGGGTGTACAGTGGCTACGAGCAGTACTTC. Its translation: CASRPGVYSGYEQYF.

Remarks on this clone: This specimen includes other DNA sequences encoding the same CDR3. The chain joins TRBV27 to TRBJ1-1; no definite D call. Germline loops: CDR1 MNHEY, CDR2 SMNVEV (reference sequence). CDR3 size: 13 residues. V was pared by 3 bases and J by 5 bases, with 10 bases between. As DNA, the CDR3 is TGTGCCAGCAGTTTGTCCGGGGTTACTGAAGCTTTCTTT. Its protein is CASSLSGVTEAFF.

This sequence joins TRBV18 and TRBJ2-2; D uncertain. Germline CDR1 is KGHSH and CDR2 is LQKENI. The CDR3 sequence is 13 residues long. Trimming pared 4 bases from V and 6 bases from J, leaving 9 bases between. The CDR3 coding sequence is TGTGCCAGCTCACACGCTAATGCCGGGGAGCTGTTTTTT. This translates into CASSHANAGELFF. The full variable domain, completed using reference TRBV18 and TRBJ2-2, is NAGVMQNPRHLVRRRGQEARLRCSPMKGHSHVYWYRQLPEEGLKFMVYLQKENIIDESGMPKERFSAEFPKEGPSILRIQQVVRGDSAAYFCASSHANAGELFFGEGSRLTVL.

The CDR3 loop is CASSTGGGGVSTGELFF. In DNA form, the CDR3 reads TGTGCCAGTAGTACCGGGGGGGGAGGGGTAAGCACCGGGGAGCTGTTTTTT. V usage is TRBV19 and J usage is TRBJ2-2; the match to TRBD2 covers 8 bases. The CDR3 loop spans 17 amino acids. Losses at the gene ends were 4 bases for V and 4 bases for J; bases not matched to a gene: 11. In germline, CDR1 is LNHDA, CDR2 SQIVND (reference sequence). The full variable domain, rest sourced from reference TRBV19 and TRBJ2-2, is DGGITQSPKYLFRKEGQNVTLSCEQNLNHDAMYWYRQDPGQGLRLIYYSQIVNDFQKGDIAEGYSVSREKKESFPLTVTSAQKNPTAFYLCASSTGGGGVSTGELFFGEGSRLTVL.

The chain carries TRBV19 and TRBJ1-5; no reliable D call. V was cut by 1 base and J by 4 bases, with 8 bases left in between. The CDR3 length is 14 residues. CDR1 is LNHDA and CDR2 is SQIVND in the germline V gene (reference sequence). The CDR3 region has the DNA TGTGCCAGTAGTATAGTCTCACAGAATCAGCCCCAGCATTTT. Its translation is CASSIVSQNQPQHF.

Comment on this clone: Germline and junction disagree at one end, which may indicate a read error. The chain recombines TRBV7-9 with TRBJ2-7, with D possibly matching TRBD1 (6 bases). The germline V gene encodes CDR1 SEHNR and CDR2 FQNEAQ (reference sequence). The CDR3 has 13 residues. As DNA, the CDR3 is TGTTCCAGCAGCTCACAACAGGGCTACGAGCAGTACTTC. Amino acids: CSSSSQQGYEQYF.

The chain uses TRBV10-3 and TRBJ1-1; D is perhaps TRBD1 (5 bases). The CDR3 runs to 13 residues. The V gene lost 0 bases and the J gene lost 7 bases, with 9 bases spanning the gap. Germline V gene data show CDR1 as ENHRY and CDR2 as SYGVKD. The CDR3 is CAISESSGGEAFF. Here the CDR3 DNA reads TGTGCCATCAGTGAGTCTTCCGGGGGTGAAGCTTTCTTT.

J is TRBJ2-3 and V is TRBV25-1; D is unclear. The CDR3 has 15 residues. The V end was cut by 1 base, the J end by 3 bases, with 11 bases between. Germline CDR1 is MGHDK and CDR2 is SYGVNS. DNA for the CDR3: TGTGCCAGCAGTGAATCAGGCCCCAGGACAGATACGCAGTATTTT. Encoded protein: CASSESGPRTDTQYF.

The chain uses TRBV5-1 and TRBJ2-7, with D perhaps matching TRBD2 (6 bases). The length of the CDR3 is 14 residues. Germline loops: CDR1 SGHRS, CDR2 YFSETQ. The ends were cut back, 0 bases at V and 3 bases at J, with 10 bases in the middle. CDR3 loop: CASSLGGVVYEQYF. The DNA for the CDR3 is TGCGCCAGCAGCTTGGGGGGGGTGGTCTACGAGCAGTACTTC.

The chain links TRBV6-1 to TRBJ2-1, with D possibly matching TRBD2 (6 bases). This CDR3 is built from 16 residues. The germline V and J ends were trimmed by 4 bases and 0 bases, with 13 bases remaining between them. Germline V gene data show CDR1 as MNHNS and CDR2 as SASEGT. This CDR3 reads CASSALAPSSYNEQFF. For the CDR3, the DNA is TGTGCCAGCAGTGCCCTAGCGCCGAGCTCCTACAATGAGCAGTTCTTC.

This sequence joins TRBV15 and TRBJ2-2, with 12 bases that match TRBD2. The CDR3 consists of 17 residues. Germline V gene data show CDR1 as LNHNV and CDR2 as YYDKDF (reference sequence). The V gene end was trimmed by 1 base and the J gene end by 5 bases; junction bases not matched to a gene: 5. CDR3 loop: CATSRVTSGRWTGELFF. DNA of the CDR3: TGTGCCACCAGCAGAGTGACTAGCGGGAGATGGACCGGGGAGCTGTTTTTT.

This rearrangement joins TRBV4-2 to TRBJ2-7; 11 nucleotides agree with TRBD2. The CDR3 is 19 residues long. V shed 0 bases, J shed 2 bases, and the junction held 12 bases outside the gene matches. Germline-derived CDR1 and CDR2 are LGHNA and YNFKEQ. In DNA, the CDR3 is TGTGCCAGCAGCCAAGATCTAAGATCGAGACTAGCGGGAACCTACGAGCAGTACTTC. Amino acids: CASSQDLRSRLAGTYEQYF.

The CDR3, as DNA: TGTGCCAGCAGCTTAGTAGAAGAAGAGACCCAGTACTTC. Amino acid sequence: CASSLVEEETQYF. The rearrangement joins TRBV7-3 to TRBJ2-5; no reliable D call. The CDR3 runs to 13 residues. The germline gives CDR1 SGHTA, CDR2 FQGTGA. Trimming removed 2 bases from V and 3 bases from J, with 7 bases in between.

V usage is TRBV6-5 and J usage is TRBJ2-5; 7 bases are a match to TRBD2. The ends lost 6 bases at V and 0 bases at J; junction bases unmatched: 7. This CDR3 has 15 amino acids. Germline values: CDR1 MNHEY, CDR2 SVGAGI. DNA for the CDR3: TGTGCCAGCAGCCCCACCCTAGCGGACCAAGAGACCCAGTACTTC. It specifies CASSPTLADQETQYF.

The chain combines TRBV14 with TRBJ2-5; tentative D call: TRBD1 (6 bases). In germline, CDR1 is SGHDN, CDR2 FVKESK. The CDR3 spans 15 residues. Trimming cost V 3 bases and J 4 bases, with 15 bases left between them. This CDR3 reads CASSHFGGGAETQYF. CDR3 in DNA: TGTGCCAGCAGCCATTTCGGTGGGGGCGCAGAGACCCAGTACTTC.

This clone was detected only once. Relative to the germline gene, one junction end is altered; a read error may explain this. The rearrangement uses TRBV7-9 and TRBJ2-2; weak D call: TRBD2 (7 bases). From germline, CDR1 is SEHNR and CDR2 FQNEAQ (reference sequence). This CDR3 region has 17 residues. CDR3 in amino acids: CSSSITGGQSYTGELFF. For the CDR3, the DNA is TGTTCCAGCAGCATAACCGGGGGGCAGAGCTACACCGGGGAGCTGTTTTTT.

This clone was recorded at least ten times. V usage is TRBV6-4 and J usage is TRBJ2-6; D possibly corresponds to TRBD1 (5 bases). The CDR3 contains 18 residues. The ends were cut back, 0 bases at V and 0 bases at J, with 12 bases in the middle. Germline V gives CDR1 MRHNA, CDR2 SNTAGT. CDR3 nucleotides: TGTGCCAGCAGTGACTCGGGGCAGGGCTCCTCTGGGGCCAACGTCCTGACTTTC. Protein product: CASSDSGQGSSGANVLTF.

This rearrangement joins TRBV7-2 to TRBJ1-5; 7 bases line up with TRBD1. Losses at the gene ends were 5 bases for V and 5 bases for J; bases not matched to a gene: 9. Germline V lookup: CDR1 SGHTA, CDR2 FQGNSA. This CDR3 region has 15 residues. Here the CDR3 DNA reads TGTGCCAGCAGCCCTCGACAGGGCATCCATCAGCCCCAGCATTTT. Translated, it gives CASSPRQGIHQPQHF.

This sequence joins TRBV7-8 and TRBJ1-3; 8 positions agree with TRBD1. This CDR3 spans 16 amino acids. Germline loops: CDR1 SGHVS, CDR2 FQNEAQ. V gave up 1 base and J gave up 3 bases; unmatched junction bases: 5. This CDR3 is CASSLGQGAVGNTIYF. In DNA form, the CDR3 reads TGTGCCAGCAGCTTAGGTCAGGGGGCAGTTGGAAACACCATATATTTT.

This chain joins TRBV14 and TRBJ1-2, with D tentatively TRBD1 (5 bases). The ends were cut back, 5 bases at V and 4 bases at J, with 11 bases in the middle. Germline loops: CDR1 SGHDN, CDR2 FVKESK. The CDR3 runs to 13 residues. The CDR3 loop reads CASSSGGSYGYTF. The CDR3 bases are TGTGCCAGCAGCTCGGGGGGGAGCTATGGCTACACCTTC.